Presented here are 27 T cell receptor beta chains from one specimen sequenced in a study of T cells after yellow fever vaccination (dated 2019 in TCRdb). The method behind the library was 5' RACE. Instrument used: Illumina HiSeq 2500. The public reads were quality trimmed at Q25 with fastp and then assembled into clones with MiXCR by TCRdb, keeping productive beta chains. CDR3 protein duplicates are merged, each entry listing the most common genes and DNA. The sample includes approximately 300,000 distinct CDR3 sequences, with 10% to 15% observed a single time. The ten largest account for roughly 0.5% of the sample. According to the study, the label for this sample's treatment or condition signals: live attenuated yellow fever vaccine strain. The material was CD4+ T cells sorted from PBMCs, obtained 45 days after the yellow fever booster vaccination. The receptors were gathered from a man in his thirties or forties who received the YFV17D yellow fever vaccine.

The chain recombines TRBV6-5 with TRBJ2-3, with 8 bases that match TRBD2. V gave up 0 bases and J gave up 5 bases; unmatched junction bases: 4. CDR3 size: 15 residues. Germline values: CDR1 MNHEY, CDR2 SVGAGI. The DNA of the CDR3 is TGTGCCAGCAGTTACTCAGCCGGGGGGGGAGATACGCAGTATTTT. This translates into CASSYSAGGGDTQYF.

There are a few counts of this clonotype. The chain has TRBV7-2 and TRBJ2-3, with 8 bases that match TRBD1. Germline values: CDR1 SGHTA, CDR2 FQGNSA. This CDR3 has 14 residues. V lost 5 bases and J lost 5; bases outside the gene matches: 6. The CDR3, as DNA: TGTGCCAGCAGCCAAATAACAGGGGGAGATACGCAGTATTTT. Translating it yields CASSQITGGDTQYF. The full variable domain, with the rest looked up from reference TRBV7-2 and TRBJ2-3, is GAGVSQSPSNKVTEKGKDVELRCDPISGHTALYWYRQSLGQGLEFLIYFQGNSAPDKSGLPSDRFSAERTGGSVSTLTIQRTQQEDSAVYLCASSQITGGDTQYFGPGTRLTVL.

The rearrangement uses TRBV30 and TRBJ1-5; possible D gene TRBD1, 5 bases. Germline-derived CDR1 and CDR2 are GTSNPN and SVGIG (reference sequence). CDR3 size: 16 residues. Trimming took off 4 bases at V and 0 bases at J, with 16 bases between the two ends. CDR3 amino acids: CAWTPRGDYSNQPQHF. The DNA for the CDR3 is TGTGCCTGGACCCCTCGGGGGGACTATAGCAATCAGCCCCAGCATTTT.

This chain joins TRBV5-1 and TRBJ2-3; D not resolved. The V end lost 0 bases, the J end lost 5 bases, and 13 bases lay between the germline ends. Looked up from germline, CDR1 is SGHRS and CDR2 is YFSETQ. The CDR3 is made up of 15 amino acids. CDR3 in amino acids: CASSLATWTEDTQYF. CDR3 in DNA: TGCGCCAGCAGCTTGGCCACCTGGACGGAAGATACGCAGTATTTT.

The rearrangement joins TRBV5-4 to TRBJ2-1; TRBD2 matches at 13 bases. Unmatched junction bases numbered 6, after V lost 2 bases and J lost 7 bases. The CDR3 is 16 amino acids. Germline V gene lookup returns CDR1 SGHNT and CDR2 YYREEE (reference sequence). The CDR3 protein is CASSFGGTSGNNEQFF. As DNA, the CDR3 is TGTGCCAGCAGCTTTGGAGGGACTAGCGGGAATAATGAGCAGTTCTTC.

The V gene is TRBV29-1, the J gene TRBJ2-7; 12 nucleotides match TRBD1. The CDR3 totals 13 residues. After removal of 3 bases from V and 7 bases from J, the junction contained 4 bases not matched to a gene. CDR1 is SQVTM and CDR2 is ANQGSEA in the germline V gene. CDR3 sequence: CSVEGQGAREQYF. In DNA form, the CDR3 reads TGCAGCGTTGAGGGACAGGGGGCGAGAGAGCAGTACTTC.

The rearrangement uses TRBV12-3 or TRBV12-4 and TRBJ2-3; D is perhaps TRBD2 (5 bases). V gave up 3 bases and J gave up 6 bases, with 13 bases separating them. The CDR3 loop spans 14 amino acids. The chain's CDR3 is CASSFNGVRDTQYF. The CDR3 bases are TGTGCCAGCAGTTTCAACGGGGTCCGGGATACGCAGTATTTT.

This clonotype was counted between two and nine times. The chain carries TRBV5-1 and TRBJ2-3; 9 bases match TRBD2. In germline, CDR1 is SGHRS, CDR2 YFSETQ. V gave up 0 bases and J gave up 4 bases; unmatched junction bases: 6. There are 16 residues in the CDR3. The CDR3 bases are TGCGCCAGCAGCTTGGGCTCGACTAGCGGCTCAGATACGCAGTATTTT. It translates to CASSLGSTSGSDTQYF.

This clonotype was detected only a few times. This chain uses TRBV5-5 with TRBJ1-4; D gene uncertain. Trimming removed 2 bases from V and 0 bases from J, with 8 bases in between. The germline V gene has CDR1 SGHKS and CDR2 YYEKEE (reference sequence). This CDR3 is 15 amino acids long. In DNA form, the CDR3 reads TGTGCCAGCAGCTTTTGGAGAACAACTAATGAAAAACTGTTTTTT. Its protein is CASSFWRTTNEKLFF.

This clonotype was detected a few times. The chain is built from TRBV29-1 and TRBJ2-2, with 8 bases matching TRBD1. The CDR3 has 13 amino acids. The germline gives CDR1 SQVTM, CDR2 ANQGSEA. In nucleotides, the CDR3 is TGCAGTGGCGGGACAGGTCACACCGGGGAGCTGTTTTTT. As protein: CSGGTGHTGELFF.

In this sample, this clonotype turned up a few times. The V gene is TRBV10-3, the J gene TRBJ1-1, with unresolved D. The CDR3 runs 13 residues. CDR1 ENHRY and CDR2 SYGVKD come from the germline V gene. The V end was cut by 0 bases, the J end by 4 bases, with 6 bases between. The DNA of the CDR3 is TGTGCCATCAGTGAGTCGAAGAGCACTGAAGCTTTCTTT. Translating gives CAISESKSTEAFF.

This clonotype was seen only a few times. The chain combines TRBV11-1 with TRBJ2-5; D is possibly TRBD2 (6 bases). V shed 5 bases and J shed 2 bases, with 24 bases lying between them. The germline V gene encodes CDR1 SGHAT and CDR2 FQDESV (reference sequence). CDR3 size: 18 residues. CDR3: CASSRELLPWGGQETQYF. CDR3 DNA sequence: TGTGCCAGCAGCCGGGAATTACTTCCCTGGGGAGGTCAAGAGACCCAGTACTTC. Full variable domain (missing parts from reference TRBV11-1 and TRBJ2-5): EAEVAQSPRYKITEKSQAVAFWCDPISGHATLYWYRQILGQGPELLVQFQDESVVDDSQLPKDRFSAERLKGVDSTLKIQPAELGDSAMYLCASSRELLPWGGQETQYFGPGTRLLVL.

There are a few counts of this clonotype. The rearrangement uses TRBV24-1 and TRBJ2-1, with TRBD1 matching over 9 bases. Germline CDR1 KGHDR, CDR2 SFDVKD. V lost 4 bases and J lost 1; bases outside the gene matches: 7. This CDR3 is built from 17 residues. For the CDR3, the DNA is TGTGCCACCAGTGACAACCTTGGGACAGGGTCCTACAATGAGCAGTTCTTC. It is translated as CATSDNLGTGSYNEQFF.

The rearrangement links TRBV29-1 to TRBJ2-7, with no clear D. Germline V gene sequence: CDR1 SQVTM, CDR2 ANQGSEA. CDR3 length: 12 residues. With 0 bases removed from V and 2 bases from J, the gap between germline ends came to 5 bases. CDR3 nucleotides: TGCAGCGTTGAAGACAGTACCTACGAGCAGTACTTC. Residues: CSVEDSTYEQYF.

The sample holds a few counts of this clonotype. The chain couples TRBV10-2 to TRBJ2-2, with D tentatively TRBD2 (5 bases). CDR3 length equals 16 residues. The V end lost 8 bases, the J end lost 1 base, and 17 bases lay between the germline ends. CDR1 and CDR2 from the germline V gene are WSHSY and SAAADI. Here the CDR3 reads CASGSRGAVNTGELFF. CDR3 coding DNA: TGCGCCAGCGGGTCTCGAGGAGCGGTGAACACCGGGGAGCTGTTTTTT.

About this clonotype itself: An end of the junction differs from the germline gene, which may be a read error. The rearrangement uses TRBV7-6 and TRBJ2-2, with a weak D call TRBD2 (6 bases). Germline V gives CDR1 SGHVS, CDR2 FNYEAQ. This CDR3 is built from 13 residues. In DNA form, the CDR3 reads TGTGCCAGCAGCGCCTCCATGGGACGGGAGCCGTTTTTT. It encodes CASSASMGREPFF. Variable domain in full (rest from reference TRBV7-6 and TRBJ2-2): GAGVSQSPRYKVTKRGQDVALRCDPISGHVSLYWYRQALGQGPEFLTYFNYEAQQDKSGLPNDRFSAERPEGSISTLTIQRTEQRDSAMYRCASSASMGREPFFGEGSRLTVL.

With regard to this clonotype: The CDR3 carries no conserved terminal phenylalanine or tryptophan, so it likely arises from a read error. The chain employs TRBV7-2 and TRBJ2-7; D unresolved. Germline-derived CDR1 and CDR2 are SGHTA and FQGNSA. V shed 1 base and J shed 0 bases, with 10 bases lying between them. This CDR3 has 15 amino acids. DNA of the CDR3: TGTGCCAGCAGCTTAGGTTCCGCGGCCTCCTACGAGCAGTACTAC. This encodes CASSLGSAASYEQYY.

As regards this clonotype: A junction end diverges from the germline sequence, so it may reflect a read error. V is TRBV14 and J is TRBJ2-1; TRBD2 aligns across 13 bases. CDR3 length: 16 residues. Germline values: CDR1 SGHDN, CDR2 FVKESK. Here the CDR3 DNA reads TGTTCCAGCAGCCCCTTTACTAGCGGGAGGGGAAATGAGCAGTTCTTC. This translates into CSSSPFTSGRGNEQFF.

This clonotype was seen more than once but under ten times. The gene calls are TRBV5-1 and TRBJ2-7; D is ambiguous. Per germline, CDR1 SGHRS and CDR2 YFSETQ. This CDR3 region has 13 residues. V was clipped by 4 bases and J by 5 bases, with 13 bases between them. The CDR3 bases are TGCGCCAGCAGCCCTCCCCGCAGCAACGAGCAGTACTTC. Translating it yields CASSPPRSNEQYF.

This clonotype was observed a handful of times. The chain is built from TRBV7-2 and TRBJ2-1; weak D call: TRBD2 (7 bases). With 3 bases removed from V and 6 bases from J, the gap between germline ends came to 9 bases. CDR1 is SGHTA and CDR2 is FQGNSA in the germline V gene. This CDR3 comprises 13 residues. This chain's CDR3 is CASSLGGGNEQFF. CDR3 coding DNA: TGTGCCAGCAGCTTGGGAGGGGGCAATGAGCAGTTCTTC.

This clonotype was detected only a few times. The chain employs TRBV14 and TRBJ2-7, with D unclear. Per germline, CDR1 SGHDN and CDR2 FVKESK. This CDR3 region has 16 residues. Trimming removed 3 bases at V and 6 bases at J, with 21 bases between. The CDR3 here is CASSHGPYMVSLEQYF. The CDR3 coding sequence is TGTGCCAGCAGCCACGGGCCCTACATGGTGAGCCTCGAGCAGTACTTC.

V and J are TRBV21-1 and TRBJ2-3; the table's D call of TRBD2 was not tested on the DNA. TRBV21-1 is assigned pseudogene status. The CDR3 runs to 16 residues. This chain's CDR3 is CASSVGLAGCTDTQYF. The CDR3 DNA follows: TGTGCCAGCAGCGTCGGACTAGCGGGGTGCACAGATACGCAGTATTTT.

This clonotype was seen a few times. In DNA, the CDR3 is TGTGCCACCACAAAAAGGGCTAGCGGGAGTTACTCCTACGAGCAGTACTTC. Its protein is CATTKRASGSYSYEQYF. The gene calls are TRBV12-3 or TRBV12-4 and TRBJ2-7; the match to TRBD2 covers 10 bases. The trim removed 10 bases at V and 0 bases at J, leaving 15 bases unmatched. The CDR3 extends over 17 amino acids.

There are a few counts of this clonotype. This chain links TRBV6-2 or TRBV6-3 with TRBJ2-3, with 8 bases fitting TRBD2. Germline V gene sequence: CDR1 MNHEY, CDR2 SVGEGT. The ends lost 5 bases at V and 3 bases at J; junction bases unmatched: 4. The CDR3 covers 14 residues. The CDR3 DNA sequence: TGTGCCAGCAGTACGAGCGGGAGAACAGATACGCAGTATTTT. Protein sequence: CASSTSGRTDTQYF.

This clonotype was observed a handful of times. The V and J genes are TRBV20-1 and TRBJ2-1; maybe TRBD2 (5 bases). Trimming stripped 0 bases from V and 6 bases from J, with 18 bases between. The CDR3 consists of 16 residues. Per the germline V gene, CDR1 is DFQATT and CDR2 is SNEGSKA (reference sequence). The CDR3 bases are TGCAGTGCTAGAGATGGGATGCCGGGATTTCGCAATGAGCAGTTCTTC. Protein product: CSARDGMPGFRNEQFF.

V is TRBV27 and J is TRBJ2-2, with D maybe TRBD2 (6 bases). This CDR3 comprises 17 residues. Trimming took off 0 bases at V and 2 bases at J, with 13 bases between the two ends. Germline CDR1 reads MNHEY; CDR2 reads SMNVEV (reference sequence). CDR3 region: CASSLSSLAFNTGELFF. CDR3 sequence (DNA): TGTGCCAGCAGTTTATCCAGCCTAGCGTTCAACACCGGGGAGCTGTTTTTT.

This chain uses TRBV6-2 or TRBV6-3 with TRBJ2-1; 14 nucleotides line up with TRBD2. The CDR3 length is 15 residues. V was pared by 2 bases and J by 9 bases, with 3 bases of the junction left unmatched. Looked up from germline, CDR1 is MNHEY and CDR2 is SVGEGT. CDR3 in DNA: TGTGCCAGCAGTTACCGACTAGCGGGAGGGAGTGAGCAGTTCTTC. Amino acid sequence: CASSYRLAGGSEQFF.